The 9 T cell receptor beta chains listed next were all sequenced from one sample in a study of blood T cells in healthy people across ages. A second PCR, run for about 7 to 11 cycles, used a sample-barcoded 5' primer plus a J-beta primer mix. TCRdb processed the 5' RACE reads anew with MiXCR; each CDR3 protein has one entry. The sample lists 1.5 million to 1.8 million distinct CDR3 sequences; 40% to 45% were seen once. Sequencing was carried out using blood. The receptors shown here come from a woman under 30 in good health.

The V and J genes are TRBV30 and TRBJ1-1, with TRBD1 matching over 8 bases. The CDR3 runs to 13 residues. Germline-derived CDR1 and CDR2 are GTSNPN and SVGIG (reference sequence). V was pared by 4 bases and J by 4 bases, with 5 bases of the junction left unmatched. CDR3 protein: CAWIPGGLTEAFF. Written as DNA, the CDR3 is TGTGCCTGGATCCCAGGGGGCCTCACTGAAGCTTTCTTT.

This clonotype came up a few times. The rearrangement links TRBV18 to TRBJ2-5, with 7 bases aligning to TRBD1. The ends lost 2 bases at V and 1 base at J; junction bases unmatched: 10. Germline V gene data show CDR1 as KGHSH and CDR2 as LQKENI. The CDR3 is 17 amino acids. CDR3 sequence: CASSPSGRGGFQETQYF. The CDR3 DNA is TGTGCCAGCTCACCATCGGGAAGAGGGGGCTTCCAAGAGACCCAGTACTTC. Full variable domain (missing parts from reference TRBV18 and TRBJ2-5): NAGVMQNPRHLVRRRGQEARLRCSPMKGHSHVYWYRQLPEEGLKFMVYLQKENIIDESGMPKERFSAEFPKEGPSILRIQQVVRGDSAAYFCASSPSGRGGFQETQYFGPGTRLLVL.

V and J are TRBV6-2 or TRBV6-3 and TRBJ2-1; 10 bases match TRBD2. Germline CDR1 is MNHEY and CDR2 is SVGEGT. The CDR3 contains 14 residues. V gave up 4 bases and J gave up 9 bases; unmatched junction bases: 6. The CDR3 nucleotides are TGTGCCAGCAGTTCAGGGACTAGCGTGCCTGAGCAGTTCTTC. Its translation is CASSSGTSVPEQFF.

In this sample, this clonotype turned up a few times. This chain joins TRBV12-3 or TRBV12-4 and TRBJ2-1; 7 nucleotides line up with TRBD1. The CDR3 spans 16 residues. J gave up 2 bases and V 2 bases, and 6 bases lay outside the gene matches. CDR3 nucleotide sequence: TGTGCCAGCAGTTTATCGGCTAGGGGGCCCTACAATGAGCAGTTCTTC. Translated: CASSLSARGPYNEQFF.

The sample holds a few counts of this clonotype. As DNA, the CDR3 is TGTGCCAGCAGTTACACCCAAGGTTCCTACGAGCAGTACTTC. Protein sequence: CASSYTQGSYEQYF. This chain links TRBV6-5 with TRBJ2-7; D is unclear. Trimming removed 2 bases from V and 1 base from J, with 9 bases in between. Looked up from germline, CDR1 is MNHEY and CDR2 is SVGAGI. The CDR3 length is 14 residues.

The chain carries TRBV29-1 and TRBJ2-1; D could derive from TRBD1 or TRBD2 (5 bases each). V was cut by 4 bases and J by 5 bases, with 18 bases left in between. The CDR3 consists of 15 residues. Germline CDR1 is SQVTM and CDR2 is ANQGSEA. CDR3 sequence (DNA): TGCAGCGTTGGAAAGAGGGGTATCCTCCACAATGAGCAGTTCTTC. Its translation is CSVGKRGILHNEQFF.

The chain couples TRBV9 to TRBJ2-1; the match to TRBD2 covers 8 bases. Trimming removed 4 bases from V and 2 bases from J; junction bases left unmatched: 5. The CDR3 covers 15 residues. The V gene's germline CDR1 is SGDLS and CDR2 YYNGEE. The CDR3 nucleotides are TGTGCCAGCAGCCTCAGCGGGAGAACCTACAATGAGCAGTTCTTC. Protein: CASSLSGRTYNEQFF.

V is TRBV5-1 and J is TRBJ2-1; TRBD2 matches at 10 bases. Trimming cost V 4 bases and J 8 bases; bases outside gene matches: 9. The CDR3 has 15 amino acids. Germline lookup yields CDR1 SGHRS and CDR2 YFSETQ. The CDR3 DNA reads TGCGCCAGCAGCGGCGGTTCTAGCGGGAGACATGAGCAGTTCTTC. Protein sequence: CASSGGSSGRHEQFF. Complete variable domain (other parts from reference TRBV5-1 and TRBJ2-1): KAGVTQTPRYLIKTRGQQVTLSCSPISGHRSVSWYQQTPGQGLQFLFEYFSETQRNKGNFPGRFSGRQFSNSRSEMNVSTLELGDSALYLCASSGGSSGRHEQFFGPGTRLTVL.

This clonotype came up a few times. The CDR3 sequence is CASTLSLDLSLEQFF. CDR3 DNA: TGTGCCAGCACCCTTAGCTTGGACCTCAGTCTTGAGCAGTTCTTC. J is TRBJ2-1 and V is TRBV7-2; the D is unclear. CDR1 is SGHTA and CDR2 is FQGNSA in the germline V gene. CDR3 length equals 15 residues. The V end was cut by 7 bases, the J end by 9 bases, with 22 bases between.